The TCR beta chain under discussion was sequenced for a study of tumor-infiltrating lymphocytes in oesophageal squamous cell carcinoma (dated by TCRdb to about 2016). The library was prepared using PCR. TCRdb shows the sequencer as Illumina HiSeq 2000. The public sequencing data were trimmed at Q25 with fastp and processed into clonotypes with MiXCR by TCRdb, which kept only in-frame beta chains. Entries are consolidated by CDR3 protein sequence, retaining the most common genes and DNA. Counted in this sample were 19,000 or so distinct CDR3 sequences; about 50% of them appeared once. Of the sample, approximately 44% is held by the ten largest clones. From its cysteine to its phenylalanine, the CDR3 spans 15 amino acids. The kept DNA is CDR3 alone, 45 bases in frame from the first base. For CDR1 and CDR2, the germline V gene lists MNHNS and SASEGT. Germline trimming: 5 bases from V, 3 bases from J; junction bases outside gene matches: 8.

This clonotype has at least ten counts. Its antigen specificity is not known. No base-level quality is on record; no much larger clone is a single base apart. The chain couples TRBV6-1 to TRBJ1-2, and TRBD1 matches 8 of the central bases. The TCR comes from a female donor with esophageal squamous cell carcinoma. The sequenced material came from normal esophageal tissue next to the tumor. CDR3 protein: CASSLPGQVHYGYTF. At the DNA level, the sequence is TGTGCCAGCAGTTTACCGGGACAGGTCCACTATGGCTACACCTTC.